Listed below are T cell receptor beta chains from one sample, sequenced in a study of T cells in Graves' hyperthyroidism and ophthalmopathy. MiXCR, applied by TCRdb to the multiplex PCR reads, yields one record per CDR3 protein. This table holds roughly 660,000 distinct CDR3 sequences, roughly 17% found once. Sequencing was done on a sample of blood. These receptors all come from a man aged 45 to 65 with Graves' hyperthyroidism. CDR3s include the opening cysteine and the closing phenylalanine or tryptophan. D genes are given only for firm matches.

TRBJ2-1 TRBV11-2 - CASSWANEQFF
TRBJ2-1 TRBV10-1 - CASSDNPGRHLNEQFF
TRBJ2-1 TRBV19 - CASSLRQRGVYNEQFF
TRBJ2-7 TRBV7-2 TRBD1 CASGLTGGVGEQYF
TRBJ2-1 TRBV5-1 - CASSWGGRVNEQFF
TRBJ2-1 TRBV20-1 TRBD1 CSARDADRAGNEQFF
TRBJ2-5 TRBV29-1 - CSVEDVFWGGETQYF
TRBJ2-1 TRBV29-1 - CSVEKDRNNEQFF
TRBJ2-2 TRBV6-6 - CASSYSTRSTGELFF
TRBJ2-2 TRBV28 TRBD1 CASSFSTGRLGQVSGELFF
TRBJ2-2 TRBV11-2 - CASSLSGGANTGELFF
TRBJ2-1 TRBV19 TRBD2 CASSVGLAGAYNEQFF
TRBJ1-2 TRBV28 TRBD1 CASSLGGTGYGYTF
TRBJ2-2 TRBV11-3 TRBD1 CASRLTGTTGELFF
TRBJ2-5 TRBV2 - CASSAGGLETQYF
TRBJ1-5 TRBV28 - CASSLGQGINRPQHF
TRBJ2-7 TRBV27 - CASSFTQTYEQYF
TRBJ2-1 TRBV2 TRBD2 CASSPGLAEYNEQFF
TRBJ2-7 TRBV6-5 - CASSYSLAANYEQYF
TRBJ1-1 TRBV28 - CASSFANLGTEAFF
TRBJ1-2 TRBV19 - CASSRGGRIYGYTF
TRBJ1-3 TRBV3-1 - CASSQVRGNSGNTIYF
TRBJ2-5 TRBV6-1 - CASSYTGTNQETQYF
TRBJ1-3 TRBV28 - CASSPAGTVGNTIYF
TRBJ1-6 TRBV28 - CASSFPLHF
TRBJ1-4 TRBV6-5 TRBD1 CASSFTGGRANEKLFF
TRBJ2-5 TRBV19 - CASMVGETQYF
TRBJ2-1 TRBV28 TRBD2 CASSFYAGGMRGNEQFF
TRBJ1-1 TRBV19 - CASSITGSGNTEAFF
TRBJ2-7 TRBV28 - CASSFPFQGYEQYF
TRBJ2-3 TRBV7-9 TRBD2 CASTPGGLAATDTQYF
TRBJ2-2 TRBV25-1 - CASRGLRDNTGELFF
TRBJ2-7 TRBV2 TRBD1 CASRNGQAGEQYF
TRBJ1-1 TRBV19 - CASSSPRTQNTEAFF
TRBJ1-6 TRBV7-9 - CASRKQGQNSPLHF
TRBJ1-3 TRBV7-9 - CASSLDGQRNTIYF
TRBJ2-5 TRBV6-1 - CASSESMRGEWETQYF
TRBJ1-4 TRBV28 - CASSLETRTEKLFF
TRBJ2-1 TRBV19 TRBD1 CASANPRQGKDEQFF
TRBJ1-2 TRBV27 - CASSLSEDGLYGYTF
TRBJ2-7 TRBV18 TRBD1 CASSPPGQGAEQYF
TRBJ2-1 TRBV20-1 - CSASRLEQFF
TRBJ1-4 TRBV5-1 - CASSLVRGINERLFF
TRBJ2-1 TRBV11-2 TRBD1 CASSVVATGGSNEQFF
TRBJ2-1 TRBV9 TRBD1 CASSERTGPYNEQFF
TRBJ1-1 TRBV5-1 - CASSDPRGMNTEAFF